This T cell receptor beta chain was identified in a study of cytomegalovirus exposure and HLA in healthy donors. PCR amplification relied on 60 Vbeta primers (plus 13 Jbeta primers). Data came from immunoSEQ multiplex PCR; TCRdb stores just in-frame clones and leaves some out. The sample includes fewer than 150,000 clones, around 83% of them seen just once. V lost 0 bases and J lost 2, with 7 bases in between. This CDR3 has 15 amino acids. Germline V gene data show CDR1 as MGHRA and CDR2 as YSYEKL. Whole-study findings and limits: Association with HLA alleles at 0.05 false discovery rate was found for some 18,000 TCR beta sequences in a later analysis.

Comments on this clone: Its matching antigen is unknown.

The rearrangement uses TRBV4-1 and TRBJ2-2; maybe TRBD1 (6 bases). The source of this sequence is a woman aged 25 to 39 in good health and CMV-seropositive. The material sequenced was PBMCs. The CDR3 loop is CASSQDGGNTGELFF. As DNA, the CDR3 is TGCGCCAGCAGCCAAGATGGGGGCAACACCGGGGAGCTGTTTTTT.